This is a list of T cell receptor beta chains from one sample in a study of identical twins. MiXCR, run by TCRdb on the 5' RACE reads, gives a single entry per CDR3 protein. The data contain about 660,000 distinct CDR3 sequences, less than 10% of them singletons. The data also belong to a second study, concerning yellow fever vaccine responses in identical twins.

Sequenced sample: PBMCs. These TCRs come from a young woman in good health. The CDR3 runs from the conserved cysteine through the conserved F or W. Each record gives: J gene, D gene, clone size, V gene, CDR3 protein, CDR3 DNA. D genes are given only for firm matches. Expanded clones are given a class, and other clones once, few, many or no size at all.

j_call: TRBJ2-6; d_call: .; clone_size: few; v_call: TRBV5-1; cdr3_aa: CASSLVGSSFSSGANVLTF; cdr3_nt: TGCGCCAGCAGCTTGGTAGGTAGCTCCTTCAGCTCTGGGGCCAACGTCCTGACTTTC
j_call: TRBJ2-3; d_call: TRBD2; clone_size: .; v_call: TRBV12-3/TRBV12-4; cdr3_aa: CASSLTSGGRSTDTQYF; cdr3_nt: TGTGCCAGCAGTTTGACTAGCGGGGGGCGTAGCACAGATACGCAGTATTTT
j_call: TRBJ2-1; d_call: TRBD2; clone_size: many; v_call: TRBV10-3; cdr3_aa: CAISQRGAHNEQFF; cdr3_nt: TGTGCCATCAGTCAGCGGGGGGCACACAATGAGCAGTTCTTC
j_call: TRBJ2-1; d_call: TRBD2; clone_size: few; v_call: TRBV27; cdr3_aa: CASSLRGLAGGISYNEQFF; cdr3_nt: TGTGCCAGCAGTTTAAGGGGTCTAGCGGGAGGGATCTCCTACAATGAGCAGTTCTTC
j_call: TRBJ2-7; d_call: .; clone_size: .; v_call: TRBV27; cdr3_aa: CASSPPEGARGYYEQYF; cdr3_nt: TGTGCCAGCAGTCCCCCCGAAGGGGCTAGGGGTTACTACGAGCAGTACTTC
j_call: TRBJ1-1; d_call: TRBD1; clone_size: .; v_call: TRBV6-2/TRBV6-3; cdr3_aa: CASSYPKDRLNTEAFF; cdr3_nt: TGTGCCAGCAGTTACCCGAAGGACAGGTTGAACACTGAAGCTTTCTTT
j_call: TRBJ2-3; d_call: TRBD1; clone_size: .; v_call: TRBV5-1; cdr3_aa: CASSLRTGTSDTQYF; cdr3_nt: TGCGCCAGCAGCCTCAGGACAGGGACTTCAGATACGCAGTATTTT
j_call: TRBJ2-6; d_call: TRBD1; clone_size: few; v_call: TRBV6-1; cdr3_aa: CASRPQGGGANVLTF; cdr3_nt: TGTGCCAGCAGGCCACAGGGGGGTGGGGCCAACGTCCTGACTTTC
j_call: TRBJ1-6; d_call: .; clone_size: few; v_call: TRBV10-3; cdr3_aa: CAISERGGSYNSPLHF; cdr3_nt: TGTGCCATCAGCGAAAGAGGGGGGTCCTATAATTCACCCCTCCACTTT
j_call: TRBJ2-1; d_call: .; clone_size: many; v_call: TRBV6-2/TRBV6-3; cdr3_aa: CASSVTRSGYEQFF; cdr3_nt: TGTGCCAGCAGTGTCACGCGATCGGGTTACGAGCAGTTCTTC
j_call: TRBJ1-5; d_call: TRBD1; clone_size: many; v_call: TRBV20-1; cdr3_aa: CSASREGQTNQPQHF; cdr3_nt: TGCAGTGCTAGTAGGGAGGGACAGACCAATCAGCCCCAGCATTTT
j_call: TRBJ2-1; d_call: TRBD2; clone_size: .; v_call: TRBV6-1; cdr3_aa: CASSRQPSGGAFEQFF; cdr3_nt: TGTGCCAGCAGCCGACAACCTAGCGGGGGGGCCTTTGAGCAGTTCTTC
j_call: TRBJ1-2; d_call: .; clone_size: many; v_call: TRBV12-3/TRBV12-4; cdr3_aa: CASSLALAEYGYTF; cdr3_nt: TGTGCCAGCAGTTTAGCGCTGGCAGAGTATGGCTACACCTTC
j_call: TRBJ2-7; d_call: TRBD1; clone_size: many; v_call: TRBV12-3/TRBV12-4; cdr3_aa: CASSPGDRDIYEQYF; cdr3_nt: TGTGCCAGCAGCCCGGGTGACAGGGACATCTACGAGCAGTACTTC
j_call: TRBJ2-2; d_call: TRBD1; clone_size: .; v_call: TRBV20-1; cdr3_aa: CSASGQGHTGELFF; cdr3_nt: TGCAGTGCTAGTGGACAGGGTCACACCGGGGAGCTGTTTTTT
j_call: TRBJ1-4; d_call: .; clone_size: .; v_call: TRBV1; cdr3_aa: CTSSQANRDRNEKLFF; cdr3_nt: TGCACCAGCAGCCAAGCCAACAGGGATAGGAATGAAAAACTGTTTTTT
j_call: TRBJ2-5; d_call: .; clone_size: .; v_call: TRBV5-1; cdr3_aa: CASSAGGGRETQYF; cdr3_nt: TGCGCCAGCAGCGCTGGGGGGGGCCGGGAGACCCAGTACTTC
j_call: TRBJ2-7; d_call: TRBD2; clone_size: .; v_call: TRBV10-3; cdr3_aa: CAISEWASGSLYEQYF; cdr3_nt: TGTGCCATCAGTGAGTGGGCTAGCGGGTCCCTCTACGAGCAGTACTTC
j_call: TRBJ2-3; d_call: TRBD2; clone_size: many; v_call: TRBV3-1; cdr3_aa: CASRRTGTRGTDTQYF; cdr3_nt: TGTGCCAGCAGGCGGACCGGGACTAGGGGCACAGATACGCAGTATTTT
j_call: TRBJ2-3; d_call: TRBD2; clone_size: .; v_call: TRBV15; cdr3_aa: CATSLPRTSGDTQYF; cdr3_nt: TGTGCCACCAGCCTACCGAGGACTAGCGGAGATACGCAGTATTTT
j_call: TRBJ2-7; d_call: .; clone_size: .; v_call: TRBV6-6; cdr3_aa: CASTSTADYEQYF; cdr3_nt: TGTGCCAGCACCTCCACGGCGGACTACGAGCAGTACTTC
j_call: TRBJ2-2; d_call: TRBD1; clone_size: many; v_call: TRBV3-1; cdr3_aa: CASSHDPGQGPSGKYSGELFF; cdr3_nt: TGTGCCAGCAGCCACGACCCGGGACAGGGACCGTCGGGGAAATATAGTGGGGAGCTGTTTTTT
j_call: TRBJ2-3; d_call: .; clone_size: .; v_call: TRBV27; cdr3_aa: CASSLGGRGRPDTQYF; cdr3_nt: TGTGCCAGCAGTTTGGGGGGCAGGGGGAGACCAGATACGCAGTATTTT
j_call: TRBJ1-1; d_call: .; clone_size: once; v_call: TRBV3-1; cdr3_aa: CASSQAVGNTEAFF; cdr3_nt: TGTGCCAGCAGCCAAGCCGTAGGGAACACTGAAGCTTTCTTT
j_call: TRBJ2-1; d_call: TRBD2; clone_size: .; v_call: TRBV6-1; cdr3_aa: CASSRTSGGSHNEQFF; cdr3_nt: TGTGCCAGCAGCCGGACTAGCGGGGGGTCACACAATGAGCAGTTCTTC
j_call: TRBJ2-3; d_call: TRBD2; clone_size: few; v_call: TRBV2; cdr3_aa: CASPGLAVDTQYF; cdr3_nt: TGTGCCAGCCCGGGACTAGCTGTAGATACGCAGTATTTT
j_call: TRBJ2-2; d_call: TRBD1; clone_size: .; v_call: TRBV27; cdr3_aa: CASNYRGNTGELFF; cdr3_nt: TGTGCCAGCAATTACAGGGGAAACACCGGGGAGCTGTTTTTT
j_call: TRBJ1-4; d_call: .; clone_size: .; v_call: TRBV15; cdr3_aa: CATSPPTGGRKLFF; cdr3_nt: TGTGCCACCAGCCCCCCTACGGGTGGAAGAAAACTGTTTTTT
j_call: TRBJ2-3; d_call: TRBD2; clone_size: .; v_call: TRBV5-6; cdr3_aa: CASSSSGTRLTDTQYF; cdr3_nt: TGTGCCAGCAGCTCTTCCGGGACTAGACTCACAGATACGCAGTATTTT
j_call: TRBJ2-2; d_call: TRBD1; clone_size: .; v_call: TRBV29-1; cdr3_aa: CSASTGLWDTGELFF; cdr3_nt: TGCAGCGCCTCGACAGGGCTTTGGGATACCGGGGAGCTGTTTTTT
j_call: TRBJ2-1; d_call: TRBD1; clone_size: once; v_call: TRBV20-1; cdr3_aa: CSARLGQGRASYNEQFF; cdr3_nt: TGCAGTGCTAGACTGGGACAGGGGCGCGCATCCTACAATGAGCAGTTCTTC
j_call: TRBJ2-1; d_call: TRBD2; clone_size: .; v_call: TRBV6-2/TRBV6-3; cdr3_aa: CASSYSTLAGGWDEQFF; cdr3_nt: TGTGCCAGCAGTTACTCGACCCTAGCGGGAGGCTGGGATGAGCAGTTCTTC
j_call: TRBJ1-5; d_call: .; clone_size: few; v_call: TRBV7-2; cdr3_aa: CASSRPYQPQHF; cdr3_nt: TGTGCCAGCAGCCGACCTTACCAGCCCCAGCATTTT
j_call: TRBJ2-4; d_call: .; clone_size: few; v_call: TRBV11-2; cdr3_aa: CASSLQRENIQYF; cdr3_nt: TGTGCCAGCAGCTTACAGAGGGAAAACATTCAGTACTTC
j_call: TRBJ2-5; d_call: .; clone_size: .; v_call: TRBV7-2; cdr3_aa: CASSFSSETQYF; cdr3_nt: TGTGCCAGCAGCTTTTCGTCAGAGACCCAGTACTTC
j_call: TRBJ2-1; d_call: .; clone_size: few; v_call: TRBV20-1; cdr3_aa: CSASFLRGGSYNEQFF; cdr3_nt: TGCAGTGCTAGTTTTTTGCGGGGAGGCTCCTACAATGAGCAGTTCTTC
j_call: TRBJ2-1; d_call: TRBD2; clone_size: many; v_call: TRBV9; cdr3_aa: CASSPTSGGSVEQFF; cdr3_nt: TGTGCCAGCAGCCCAACTAGCGGGGGGAGCGTTGAGCAGTTCTTC
j_call: TRBJ2-1; d_call: .; clone_size: .; v_call: TRBV12-3/TRBV12-4; cdr3_aa: CASSRPLRDSYNEQFF; cdr3_nt: TGTGCCAGCAGCCGTCCTTTGCGGGACTCCTACAATGAGCAGTTCTTC
j_call: TRBJ1-5; d_call: TRBD1; clone_size: .; v_call: TRBV28; cdr3_aa: CASSLYRGKAGTGFNQPQHF; cdr3_nt: TGTGCCAGCAGTTTATACAGGGGAAAGGCCGGGACAGGGTTCAATCAGCCCCAGCATTTT
j_call: TRBJ2-6; d_call: .; clone_size: .; v_call: TRBV5-1; cdr3_aa: CASSLDPVNGANVLTF; cdr3_nt: TGCGCCAGCAGCTTGGATCCCGTTAATGGGGCCAACGTCCTGACTTTC
j_call: TRBJ1-2; d_call: .; clone_size: .; v_call: TRBV6-5; cdr3_aa: CASSLLQGNYGYTF; cdr3_nt: TGTGCCAGCAGCCTACTCCAGGGGAACTATGGCTACACCTTC
j_call: TRBJ2-3; d_call: TRBD2; clone_size: .; v_call: TRBV2; cdr3_aa: CASSEGWAGGHDTQYF; cdr3_nt: TGTGCCAGCAGTGAGGGTTGGGCGGGGGGGCATGATACGCAGTATTTT